This TCR beta chain emerged from a study of early T cells in non-severe SARS-CoV-2 infection. Study-level information: Sequencing targeted bulk RNA from unsorted whole blood, leaving chains unpaired.

Individual cDNA molecules carried attached unique molecular identifiers. From the 5' RACE reads, TCRdb called clonotypes with MiXCR, one entry per CDR3 protein. This table holds about 83,000 distinct CDR3 sequences, less than 11% found once. CDR1 and CDR2 from the germline V gene are MDHEN and SYDVKM. The V end was cut by 5 bases, the J end by 4 bases, with 9 bases between. The CDR3 is made up of 12 amino acids. V gene TRBV28 combines with J gene TRBJ2-7, with D perhaps TRBD1 (5 bases). The receptor was isolated from an adult who was a healthcare worker with PCR-confirmed SARS-CoV-2 infection or an uninfected control (not recorded which). Specimen: whole blood, collected at baseline. The CDR3 reads CASSMTAYEQYF. The DNA for the CDR3 is TGTGCCAGCAGTATGACAGCTTACGAGCAGTACTTC.